Each of the 21 T cell receptor beta chains below was sequenced from the same sample in a study of blood T cell repertoires in COVID-19. Libraries were prepared by immunoSEQ multiplex PCR; TCRdb keeps only in-frame clonotypes and omits some of them. The data hold under 150,000 clones, with under 90% observed a single time. Sequenced input: peripheral blood. The receptors originated from a human donor in a cohort sampled during active COVID-19.

The rearrangement links TRBV5-4 to TRBJ2-1; TRBD2 agrees at 8 bases. Germline V gives CDR1 SGHNT, CDR2 YYREEE (reference sequence). Trimming removed 2 bases from V and 3 bases from J; junction bases left unmatched: 4. CDR3 size: 15 residues. The CDR3 spells CASSLGAGVYNEQFF. The CDR3 DNA sequence: TGTGCCAGCAGCTTAGGAGCGGGGGTCTACAATGAGCAGTTCTTC.

The chain joins TRBV19 to TRBJ1-4, with TRBD1 matching 7 bases. The ends lost 6 bases at V and 8 bases at J; junction bases unmatched: 9. The CDR3 runs to 14 residues. Per the germline V gene, CDR1 is LNHDA and CDR2 is SQIVND (reference sequence). The CDR3, as DNA: TGTGCCAGTAGGACGACAGGGCTTAGAGAAAAACTGTTTTTT. It yields the protein CASRTTGLREKLFF.

The rearrangement uses TRBV5-6 and TRBJ1-1; D uncertain. This CDR3 region has 16 residues. V gave up 6 bases and J gave up 1 base, with 19 bases separating them. The germline gives CDR1 SGHDT, CDR2 YYEEEE. The DNA for the CDR3 is TGTGCCAGCATTGCAGGAGGAGGACCACCGAACACTGAAGCTTTCTTT. Protein: CASIAGGGPPNTEAFF. Together with reference TRBV5-6 and TRBJ1-1, the CDR3 gives the full variable domain: DAGVTQSPTHLIKTRGQQVTLRCSPKSGHDTVSWYQQALGQGPQFIFQYYEEEERQRGNFPDRFSGHQFPNYSSELNVNALLLGDSALYLCASIAGGGPPNTEAFFGQGTRLTVV.

This chain joins TRBV6-5 and TRBJ1-1, with 7 bases fitting TRBD1. The CDR3 has 15 amino acids. V lost 5 bases to trimming and J lost 0 bases; unmatched junction nucleotides: 6. CDR1 and CDR2 from the germline V gene are MNHEY and SVGAGI. CDR3 in DNA: TGTGCCAGCAGTCTCCGACAGGGCCTGAACACTGAAGCTTTCTTT. It specifies CASSLRQGLNTEAFF.

CDR3 DNA sequence: TGTGCCAGCAGCTTGACGGGGAGGACTGAAGCTTTCTTT. Residues: CASSLTGRTEAFF. The gene calls are TRBV5-5 and TRBJ1-1, with unresolved D. The CDR3 sequence is 13 residues long. Trimming cost V 1 base and J 5 bases, with 9 bases left between them. From germline, CDR1 is SGHKS and CDR2 YYEKEE (reference sequence). Variable domain in full (rest from reference TRBV5-5 and TRBJ1-1): DAGVTQSPTHLIKTRGQQVTLRCSPISGHKSVSWYQQVLGQGPQFIFQYYEKEERGRGNFPDRFSARQFPNYSSELNVNALLLGDSALYLCASSLTGRTEAFFGQGTRLTVV.

This clone was seen only a few times. The chain recombines TRBV19 with TRBJ1-6, with unresolved D. The CDR3 contains 15 residues. Trimming took 7 bases from V and 6 from J, leaving 16 bases between them. Germline assignment: CDR1 LNHDA and CDR2 SQIVND (reference sequence). Written as DNA, the CDR3 is TGTGCCAGTACTGACCGGGCCCGGGGTAATTCACCCCTCCACTTT. The encoded protein is CASTDRARGNSPLHF.

The CDR3 DNA is TGTGCCAGTAGTATGGTCCTAGCGGGGAACGATGAGCAGTTCTTC. Encoded protein: CASSMVLAGNDEQFF. The J gene is TRBJ2-1, the V gene TRBV19, with 9 nucleotides matching TRBD2. After removal of 3 bases from V and 8 bases from J, the junction contained 8 bases not matched to a gene. Germline CDR1 is LNHDA and CDR2 is SQIVND (reference sequence). The CDR3 is 15 amino acids.

The V and J genes are TRBV2 and TRBJ2-1; D might be TRBD1 (5 bases). Germline assignment: CDR1 SNHLY and CDR2 FYNNEI. Trimming removed 4 bases from V and 8 bases from J, with 9 bases in between. There are 12 residues in the CDR3. CDR3 nucleotides: TGTGCCAGCAGTGCTAGGGGCGATGAGCAGTTCTTC. It encodes CASSARGDEQFF.

This sequence joins TRBV7-2 and TRBJ1-4; possible D gene TRBD1, 6 bases. Germline assignment: CDR1 SGHTA and CDR2 FQGNSA. The CDR3 covers 15 residues. V was trimmed by 6 bases and J by 2 bases, leaving 13 bases between them. CDR3: CASRKGGRTNEKLFF. The CDR3 DNA follows: TGTGCCAGCAGAAAAGGGGGACGCACTAATGAAAAACTGTTTTTT.

The chain recombines TRBV10-3 with TRBJ2-4; perhaps TRBD1 as D (6 bases). The CDR3 runs to 13 residues. In germline, CDR1 is ENHRY, CDR2 SYGVKD. V lost 6 bases, J lost 10 bases, and 16 bases lay in between. CDR3: CAIRRTEEGIQYF. DNA for the CDR3: TGTGCCATCAGGAGGACAGAGGAAGGGATTCAGTACTTC.

As DNA, the CDR3 is TGTGCCAGCTCCAGCGGGAACTCCTACGAGCAGTACTTC. This encodes CASSSGNSYEQYF. V usage is TRBV7-2 and J usage is TRBJ2-7; 7 bases match TRBD2. V was pared by 8 bases and J by 0 bases, with 4 bases of the junction left unmatched. The CDR3 length is 13 residues. Germline CDR1 and CDR2: SGHTA and FQGNSA.

The CDR3 region has the DNA TGTGCCAGCAGCTCCCTAGCGGGGGCTTCAGATACGCAGTATTTT. Residues: CASSSLAGASDTQYF. This chain connects TRBV6-4 to TRBJ2-3, with TRBD2 matching over 10 bases. Germline V gene data show CDR1 as MRHNA and CDR2 as SNTAGT. The CDR3 runs to 15 residues. V trimming: 6 bases; J trimming: 4 bases; junction bases outside the gene matches: 7.

This chain joins TRBV7-2 and TRBJ2-3, with D perhaps TRBD2 (6 bases). The CDR3 runs to 15 residues. V lost 3 bases and J 4 bases, leaving 14 bases between the germline ends. The germline CDR1 and CDR2 sequences are SGHTA and FQGNSA. This CDR3 reads CASSLGGAIADTQYF. The CDR3, as DNA: TGTGCCAGCAGCTTGGGGGGAGCAATCGCAGATACGCAGTATTTT.

This clone was detected only a few times. The CDR3 reads CASSPKAGGGEQYF. As DNA, the CDR3 is TGTGCCAGCAGCCCTAAGGCGGGGGGGGGCGAGCAGTACTTC. The chain employs TRBV13 and TRBJ2-7; 9 nucleotides align to TRBD2. Losses at the gene ends were 5 bases for V and 6 bases for J; bases not matched to a gene: 8. The CDR3 length is 14 residues. In germline, CDR1 is PRHDT, CDR2 FYEKMQ (reference sequence).

This chain links TRBV6-7 with TRBJ2-2, with D perhaps TRBD2 (7 bases). TRBV6-7 has ORF status, its function being uncertain. This CDR3 spans 19 amino acids. The V gene lost 8 bases and the J gene lost 3 bases, with 28 bases spanning the gap. This CDR3 reads CASAPIGRGATLDTGELFF. The DNA for the CDR3 is TGTGCCAGCGCTCCTATCGGCCGGGGGGCGACCTTGGACACCGGGGAGCTGTTTTTT.

The rearrangement uses TRBV7-2 and TRBJ1-6; TRBD1 is a possible D gene (5 bases). The V gene's germline CDR1 is SGHTA and CDR2 FQGNSA. V lost 4 bases to trimming and J lost 7 bases, with 14 bases between them. This CDR3 is 15 amino acids long. CDR3 sequence reads: CASSSSTATNSPLHF. CDR3 sequence (DNA): TGTGCCAGCAGCTCCTCGACAGCGACCAATTCACCCCTCCACTTT.

The chain employs TRBV7-9 and TRBJ2-7; TRBD2 might be the D (7 bases). Between the trimmed V and J ends, which lost 7 bases and 8 bases, there was a span of 21 bases. The CDR3 loop spans 14 amino acids. Germline values: CDR1 SEHNR, CDR2 FQNEAQ (reference sequence). CDR3 in DNA: TGTGCCAGCACTTCGGAGGGGGGGGGCTCCCAGCAGTACTTC. Its protein product is CASTSEGGGSQQYF.

The chain carries TRBV27 and TRBJ2-7; 8 bases are a match to TRBD1. After removal of 5 bases from V and 3 bases from J, the junction contained 9 bases not matched to a gene. CDR1 is MNHEY, CDR2 SMNVEV, per germline (reference sequence). The CDR3 length is 15 residues. The CDR3 DNA reads as TGTGCCAGCAGTCGGACAGGGAGCCCGATCTACGAGCAGTACTTC. Its translation: CASSRTGSPIYEQYF.

CDR3 residues: CASSYMSGENSPLHF. DNA for the CDR3: TGTGCCAGCAGTTACATGTCAGGGGAGAATTCACCCCTCCACTTT. The V call is TRBV6-5, the J call TRBJ1-6; weak D call: TRBD1 (6 bases). Germline CDR1 is MNHEY and CDR2 is SVGAGI. V was clipped by 2 bases and J by 7 bases, with 12 bases between them. The CDR3 extends over 15 amino acids.

The genes are TRBV3-1 (or the pseudogene TRBV3-2) and TRBJ1-4, with TRBD1 matching over 8 bases. Germline lookup yields CDR1 LGHDT and CDR2 YNNKEL (reference sequence). Trimming at V came to 2 bases and at J to 8 bases, leaving 7 bases not matched to a gene. The CDR3 has 15 residues. CDR3 protein: CASSQRGQGREKLFF. The CDR3 nucleotides are TGTGCCAGCAGCCAAAGAGGACAGGGACGGGAAAAACTGTTTTTT.

This rearrangement joins TRBV9 to TRBJ2-1, with 15 bases matching TRBD2. V lost 4 bases and J lost 10; bases outside the gene matches: 12. The germline V gene has CDR1 SGDLS and CDR2 YYNGEE. This CDR3 is built from 17 residues. The CDR3, as DNA: TGTGCCAGCAGCCGTAGCCCGGGACTAGCGGGGGGCGAGGAGCAGTTCTTC. Amino acid sequence: CASSRSPGLAGGEEQFF.